The 26 T cell receptor beta chains reported below all come from one sample, sequenced in a study of blood T cell repertoires in COVID-19. The protocol was immunoSEQ multiplex PCR, while the TCRdb copy is restricted to in-frame clones and leaves out a portion. The repertoire holds approximately 670,000 clones, with 80% to 90% as singletons. Sequenced: peripheral blood. These TCRs come from a woman aged 18-29 years with acute or convalescent COVID-19.

In DNA form, the CDR3 reads TGTGCCAGCAGCCCAGGACTAGCGGGGGACCCCTCCTACAATGAGCAGTTCTTC. Translation: CASSPGLAGDPSYNEQFF. The chain recombines TRBV5-6 with TRBJ2-1; 13 bases are a match to TRBD2. The CDR3 extends over 18 amino acids. The V segment lost 4 bases and the J segment 0 bases; nucleotides outside the gene matches: 7. The germline gives CDR1 SGHDT, CDR2 YYEEEE.

This clone occurred once. The CDR3 nucleotides read TGTGCCAGCTCACCATCTTCTCTAGAAAAACTGTTTTTT. This sequence encodes CASSPSSLEKLFF. The chain has TRBV18 and TRBJ1-4; unclear D gene. V lost 2 bases and J 8 bases, leaving 9 bases between the germline ends. Per the germline V gene, CDR1 is KGHSH and CDR2 is LQKENI. The CDR3 extends over 13 amino acids.

The chain links TRBV9 to TRBJ2-3; 7 nucleotides line up with TRBD2. The CDR3 runs 15 residues. CDR1 is SGDLS, CDR2 YYNGEE, per germline. V was clipped by 3 bases and J by 1 base; unmatched bases: 5. CDR3 loop: CASSGGAGGTDTQYF. In DNA, the CDR3 is TGTGCCAGCAGCGGCGGGGCGGGGGGCACAGATACGCAGTATTTT.

The chain links TRBV19 to TRBJ1-4; 9 positions agree with TRBD1. This CDR3 contains 15 residues. V trimming: 1 base; J trimming: 8 bases; junction bases outside the gene matches: 5. Germline assignment: CDR1 LNHDA and CDR2 SQIVND (reference sequence). DNA of the CDR3: TGTGCCAGTAGTATAGGGGACAGGGCTAGGGAAAAACTGTTTTTT. It is translated as CASSIGDRAREKLFF.

The chain recombines TRBV18 with TRBJ1-5, with TRBD1 identical over 7 bases. Germline CDR1 reads KGHSH; CDR2 reads LQKENI. After removal of 6 bases from V and 6 bases from J, the junction contained 11 bases not matched to a gene. CDR3 length equals 15 residues. CDR3 in DNA: TGTGCCAGCTCCCCCTCCACAGGGGTGATTCAGCCCCAGCATTTT. Translation gives CASSPSTGVIQPQHF.

The chain recombines TRBV5-1 with TRBJ1-1; TRBD1 matches 9 bases. The germline V gene encodes CDR1 SGHRS and CDR2 YFSETQ. J lost 1 base, V lost 0 bases, and 7 bases had no gene match. This CDR3 contains 17 residues. The CDR3 region has the DNA TGCGCCAGCAGCTTGGAATTGGGACAGGGTGGGAACACTGAAGCTTTCTTT. It translates to CASSLELGQGGNTEAFF.

The rearrangement uses TRBV5-8 and TRBJ1-5; D is uncertain. Trimming cost V 3 bases and J 7 bases, with 14 bases left between them. This CDR3 spans 14 amino acids. CDR1 is SGHTS, CDR2 YDEGEE, per germline. The CDR3 spells CASSSLRVVQPQHF. The CDR3, as DNA: TGTGCCAGCAGCTCGCTGAGGGTGGTCCAGCCCCAGCATTTT. Looking up the rest from reference TRBV5-8 and TRBJ1-5 gives the full variable domain: EAGVTQSPTHLIKTRGQQATLRCSPISGHTSVYWYQQALGLGLQFLLWYDEGEERNRGNFPPRFSGRQFPNYSSELNVNALELEDSALYLCASSSLRVVQPQHFGDGTRLSIL.

The genes are TRBV6-5 and TRBJ2-7; unclear D gene. Trimming removed 6 bases from V and 11 bases from J, with 14 bases in between. Germline values: CDR1 MNHEY, CDR2 SVGAGI. CDR3 length: 11 residues. CDR3 sequence (DNA): TGTGCCAGCAGCCAAGACAAAGTAGAGTACTTC. Protein sequence: CASSQDKVEYF.

The rearrangement links TRBV7-8 to TRBJ2-7; D is undetermined. Between the trimmed V and J ends, which lost 5 bases and 1 base, there was a span of 15 bases. Looked up from germline, CDR1 is SGHVS and CDR2 is FQNEAQ. This CDR3 contains 15 residues. The CDR3, as DNA: TGTGCCAGCAGCCTGGAGTTGTCGGCATCCTACGAGCAGTACTTC. Protein product: CASSLELSASYEQYF.

J is TRBJ1-1 and V is TRBV18; TRBD1 is a possible D gene (6 bases). V gave up 3 bases and J gave up 6 bases, with 26 bases separating them. Germline CDR1 is KGHSH and CDR2 is LQKENI. The CDR3 is 18 residues long. CDR3 in amino acids: CASSPRGGEFRSGAEAFF. The DNA for the CDR3 is TGTGCCAGCTCACCCCGTGGGGGGGAATTTAGGTCAGGGGCTGAAGCTTTCTTT.

The chain joins TRBV7-8 to TRBJ2-7; TRBD1 might be the D (5 bases). V lost 5 bases to trimming and J lost 3 bases, with 11 bases between them. The germline gives CDR1 SGHVS, CDR2 FQNEAQ. The CDR3 has 13 amino acids. This CDR3 is CASSLGQDYEQYF. The DNA of the CDR3 is TGTGCCAGCAGCCTGGGGCAGGACTACGAGCAGTACTTC.

The chain recombines TRBV9 with TRBJ2-7; D unclear. Per germline, CDR1 SGDLS and CDR2 YYNGEE. This CDR3 is 15 amino acids long. Trimming left V 0 bases short and J 0 bases short, with 10 bases between. CDR3 sequence reads: CASSVGYSTSYEQYF. The CDR3 nucleotides are TGTGCCAGCAGCGTAGGTTACAGCACCTCCTACGAGCAGTACTTC.

V gene TRBV11-2 combines with J gene TRBJ2-5; a possible D gene is TRBD2 (5 bases). The CDR3 covers 14 residues. V shed 5 bases and J shed 2 bases, with 12 bases lying between them. Germline V gene lookup returns CDR1 SGHAT and CDR2 FQNNGV. Here the CDR3 reads CASSTGVGQETQYF. The CDR3, as DNA: TGTGCCAGCAGCACCGGGGTTGGGCAAGAGACCCAGTACTTC.

This clone was counted between two and nine times. The CDR3 is CASSPNEVNTGELFF. The CDR3 region has the DNA TGTGCCAGCAGCCCCAATGAGGTGAACACCGGGGAGCTGTTTTTT. The V gene is TRBV6-6, the J gene TRBJ2-2; D unclear. The germline gives CDR1 MNHNY, CDR2 SVGAGI (reference sequence). This CDR3 is 15 amino acids long. V was clipped by 6 bases and J by 1 base, with 12 bases between them.

The rearrangement links TRBV9 to TRBJ1-2, with 9 bases that match TRBD1. J lost 2 bases, V lost 4 bases, and 9 bases had no gene match. The CDR3 is 16 amino acids. Germline CDR1 reads SGDLS; CDR2 reads YYNGEE. Here the CDR3 DNA reads TGTGCCAGCAGCCCAGAGACAGGGGGTTTCAACTATGGCTACACCTTC. The encoded protein is CASSPETGGFNYGYTF. The full variable domain, in which reference TRBV9 and TRBJ1-2 provide the parts outside the CDR3, is DSGVTQTPKHLITATGQRVTLRCSPRSGDLSVYWYQQSLDQGLQFLIQYYNGEERAKGNILERFSAQQFPDLHSELNLSSLELGDSALYFCASSPETGGFNYGYTFGSGTRLTVV.

This rearrangement joins TRBV2 to TRBJ1-1, with 9 bases aligning to TRBD1. J was trimmed by 0 bases and V by 10 bases; bases with no gene match: 3. Germline loops: CDR1 SNHLY, CDR2 FYNNEI. The CDR3 is 13 residues long. This chain's CDR3 is CAKQGAVNTEAFF. The CDR3 bases are TGTGCCAAACAGGGGGCGGTGAACACTGAAGCTTTCTTT.

Comments on this clone: One end of the junction is discordant with germline, which a read error may explain. The chain joins TRBV7-9 to TRBJ2-5, with a possible D match to TRBD2 (5 bases). Germline lookup yields CDR1 SEHNR and CDR2 FQNEAQ (reference sequence). The CDR3 has 12 residues. The CDR3 loop is CASSPRDDPENF. The CDR3 coding sequence is TGTGCCAGCAGCCCCCGGGATGATCCCGAAAACTTC.

This chain links TRBV12-3 or TRBV12-4 with TRBJ1-2, with D uncertain. Trimming cost V 4 bases and J 5 bases, with 11 bases left between them. The CDR3 is 13 amino acids. The CDR3 region has the DNA TGTGCCAGCAGTTCGACTGTTCGATATGGCTACACCTTC. It is translated as CASSSTVRYGYTF.

This chain joins TRBV7-2 and TRBJ2-1; D unclear. Trimming took 3 bases from V and 6 from J, leaving 6 bases between them. The length of the CDR3 is 12 residues. CDR1 and CDR2 from the germline V gene are SGHTA and FQGNSA. CDR3 loop: CASSFSINEQFF. CDR3 bases: TGTGCCAGCAGCTTTTCTATCAATGAGCAGTTCTTC.

This clone was counted only a few times. The rearrangement joins TRBV9 to TRBJ1-2; D might be TRBD1 (5 bases). This CDR3 is 15 amino acids long. Germline V gene lookup returns CDR1 SGDLS and CDR2 YYNGEE. Deletions cut 0 bases from V and 6 bases from J, with 15 bases between. The CDR3 coding sequence is TGTGCCAGCAGCGTAGCATGGCAGGGAGGGGATGGCTACACCTTC. Translation: CASSVAWQGGDGYTF.

The gene calls are TRBV18 and TRBJ1-4; D is ambiguous. In germline, CDR1 is KGHSH, CDR2 LQKENI. V lost 5 bases to trimming and J lost 8 bases, with 24 bases between them. The CDR3 runs 17 residues. As DNA, the CDR3 is TGTGCCAGCTCATCAAGCCCCTGGGAGGCCTTCGAAGAAAAACTGTTTTTT. This sequence encodes CASSSSPWEAFEEKLFF.

The gene calls are TRBV7-9 and TRBJ2-4; a possible D gene is TRBD1 (5 bases). The CDR3 length is 14 residues. Germline values: CDR1 SEHNR, CDR2 FQNEAQ (reference sequence). Trimming stripped 5 bases from V and 5 bases from J, with 13 bases between. The CDR3 sequence is CASSPTQGQNIQYF. CDR3 DNA: TGTGCCAGCAGCCCCACCCAGGGTCAAAACATTCAGTACTTC. Complete variable domain (other parts from reference TRBV7-9 and TRBJ2-4): DTGVSQNPRHKITKRGQNVTFRCDPISEHNRLYWYRQTLGQGPEFLTYFQNEAQLEKSRLLSDRFSAERPKGSFSTLEIQRTEQGDSAMYLCASSPTQGQNIQYFGAGTRLSVL.

V and J are TRBV5-6 and TRBJ1-2; tentatively, D is TRBD1 (6 bases). The CDR3 consists of 14 residues. V lost 4 bases, J lost 4 bases, and 14 bases lay in between. CDR1 is SGHDT, CDR2 YYEEEE, per germline. CDR3 coding DNA: TGTGCCAGCAGCGCGGACAGCCTTAGCTATGGCTACACCTTC. This sequence encodes CASSADSLSYGYTF.

This rearrangement joins TRBV5-5 to TRBJ1-1, with unresolved D. This CDR3 has 12 amino acids. The V gene's germline CDR1 is SGHKS and CDR2 YYEKEE (reference sequence). Trimming removed 4 bases at V and 3 bases at J, with 7 bases between. CDR3 in amino acids: CASSLSDTEAFF. The CDR3 coding sequence is TGTGCCAGCAGCCTTTCAGACACTGAAGCTTTCTTT.

This chain links TRBV24-1 with TRBJ2-2; no definite D call. Germline CDR1 reads KGHDR; CDR2 reads SFDVKD. Trimming stripped 4 bases from V and 7 bases from J, with 9 bases between. The CDR3 length is 13 residues. The CDR3 region has the DNA TGTGCCACCAGTGAACGGGTCATCGGGGAGCTGTTTTTT. Its protein product is CATSERVIGELFF.

V is TRBV6-5 and J is TRBJ2-7; TRBD2 is a possible D gene (6 bases). Trimming removed 5 bases from V and 3 bases from J, with 14 bases in between. This CDR3 is built from 14 residues. Per the germline V gene, CDR1 is MNHEY and CDR2 is SVGAGI. The CDR3 nucleotides read TGTGCCAGCAGTCATACCGGGAGATACTACGAGCAGTACTTC. It translates to CASSHTGRYYEQYF.